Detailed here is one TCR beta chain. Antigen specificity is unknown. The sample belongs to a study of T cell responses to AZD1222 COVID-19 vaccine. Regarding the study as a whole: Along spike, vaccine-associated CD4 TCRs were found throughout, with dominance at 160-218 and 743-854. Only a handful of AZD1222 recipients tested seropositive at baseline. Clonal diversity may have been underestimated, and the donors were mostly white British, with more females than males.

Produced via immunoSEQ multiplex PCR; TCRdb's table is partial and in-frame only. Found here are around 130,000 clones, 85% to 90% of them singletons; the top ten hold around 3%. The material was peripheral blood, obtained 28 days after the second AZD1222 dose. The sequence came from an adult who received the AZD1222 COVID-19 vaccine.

CDR3 bases: TGTGCCAGCTCACCACAAGACGGCTATGGCTACACCTTC. Translation: CASSPQDGYGYTF. The chain recombines TRBV18 with TRBJ1-2; D not resolved. This CDR3 region has 13 residues. Trimming shortened V by 1 base and J by 4 bases, and 7 bases separated the two germline ends. Germline V gives CDR1 KGHSH, CDR2 LQKENI.